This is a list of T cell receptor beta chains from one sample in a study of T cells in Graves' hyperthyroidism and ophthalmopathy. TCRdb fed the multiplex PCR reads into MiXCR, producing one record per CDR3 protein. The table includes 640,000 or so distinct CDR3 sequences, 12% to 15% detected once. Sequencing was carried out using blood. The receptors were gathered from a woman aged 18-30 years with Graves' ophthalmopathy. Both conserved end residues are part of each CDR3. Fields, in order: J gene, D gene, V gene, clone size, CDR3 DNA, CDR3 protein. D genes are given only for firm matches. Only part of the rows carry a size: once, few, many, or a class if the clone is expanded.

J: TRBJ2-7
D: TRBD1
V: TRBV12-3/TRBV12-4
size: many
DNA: TGTGCCAGCAGTCTGACAGGGGGCGAGCAGTACTTC
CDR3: CASSLTGGEQYF

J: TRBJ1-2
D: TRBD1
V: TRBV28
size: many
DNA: TGTGCCAGCAGGTTCGGACAGGGGGCCTCCGCGGTTAACTATGGCTACACCTTC
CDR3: CASRFGQGASAVNYGYTF

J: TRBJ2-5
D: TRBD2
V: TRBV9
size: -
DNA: TGTGCCAGCAGCTTCACTAGCGGGAGGGCCTATGGAGAGACCCAGTACTTC
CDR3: CASSFTSGRAYGETQYF

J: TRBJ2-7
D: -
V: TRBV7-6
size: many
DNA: TGTGCCAGCAGCCTAGAGGGGGAATACGAGCAGTACTTC
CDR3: CASSLEGEYEQYF

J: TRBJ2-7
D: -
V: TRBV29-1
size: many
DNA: TGCACCCACCCCGGGGAGGCCCCGGCCTACGAGCAGTACTTC
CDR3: CTHPGEAPAYEQYF

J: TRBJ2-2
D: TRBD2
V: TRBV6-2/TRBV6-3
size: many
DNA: TGTGCCAGCAGCCTCCGCGGACTAGGATCCACCGGGGAGCTGTTTTTT
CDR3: CASSLRGLGSTGELFF

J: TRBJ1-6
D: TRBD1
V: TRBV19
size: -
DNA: TGTGCCAGTAGTATCAGGCCGACAGGGGTTGATTCACCCCTCCACTTT
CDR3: CASSIRPTGVDSPLHF

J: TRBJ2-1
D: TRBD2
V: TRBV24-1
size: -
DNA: TGTGCCTCCACTAAGCGGGAGGGCCAAACGTGGGGGTACAATGAGCAGTTCTTC
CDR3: CASTKREGQTWGYNEQFF

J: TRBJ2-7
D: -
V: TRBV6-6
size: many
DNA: TGTGCCAGCAGTTACGGCCTCGGGCTAGGAGAGTCGAGCTCCTACGAGCAGTACTTC
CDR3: CASSYGLGLGESSSYEQYF

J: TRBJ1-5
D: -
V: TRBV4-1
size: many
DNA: TGCGCCAGCAGCCAAGCGGCGCAGGGGAGGAATCAGCCCCAGCATTTT
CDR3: CASSQAAQGRNQPQHF

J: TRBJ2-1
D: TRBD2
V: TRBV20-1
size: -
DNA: TGCAGTGCTAGTCGCTTAGCGGGAGGAACCTACAATGAGCAGTTCTTC
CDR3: CSASRLAGGTYNEQFF

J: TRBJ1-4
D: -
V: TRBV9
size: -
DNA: TGTGCCAGCAGCCCCGAGCGGGCAACTAATGAAAAACTGTTTTTT
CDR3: CASSPERATNEKLFF

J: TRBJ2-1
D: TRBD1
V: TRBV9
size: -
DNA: TGTGCCAGCAGCGTAGACAGGGGCTACTCCTACAATGAGCAGTTCTTC
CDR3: CASSVDRGYSYNEQFF

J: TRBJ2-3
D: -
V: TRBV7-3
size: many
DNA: TGTGCCAGCAGCCCACGTCCCGGGGGTTCAGGCACAGATACGCAGTATTTT
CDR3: CASSPRPGGSGTDTQYF

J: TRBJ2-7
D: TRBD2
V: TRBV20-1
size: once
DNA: TGCAGTGCTAGACCCAAATCTAGCGGGAGGGCCTTCGAGCAGTACTTC
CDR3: CSARPKSSGRAFEQYF

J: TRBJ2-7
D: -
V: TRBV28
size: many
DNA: TGTGCCAGCAGTATCCGGGTCGGCTCCTACGAGCAGTACTTC
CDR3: CASSIRVGSYEQYF

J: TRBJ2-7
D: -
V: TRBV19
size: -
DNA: TGTGCCAGTAGTATAGAATGGCAGGGTAATTACGAGCAGTACTTC
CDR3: CASSIEWQGNYEQYF

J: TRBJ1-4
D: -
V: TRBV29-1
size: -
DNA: TGCAGCGCGGGCGGGACGGATGAAAAACTGTTTTTT
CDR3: CSAGGTDEKLFF

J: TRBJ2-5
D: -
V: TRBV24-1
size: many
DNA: TGTGCCACCAGTGATTTCCCCGGGGGCGGACAAGAGACCCAGTACTTC
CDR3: CATSDFPGGGQETQYF

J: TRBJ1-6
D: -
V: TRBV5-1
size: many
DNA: TGCGCCAGCAGCCCGTCACCCGGGAATTCACCCCTCCACTTT
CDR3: CASSPSPGNSPLHF

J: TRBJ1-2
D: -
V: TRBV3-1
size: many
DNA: TGTGCCAGCAGCCAACAGAATGGCTACACCTTC
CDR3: CASSQQNGYTF

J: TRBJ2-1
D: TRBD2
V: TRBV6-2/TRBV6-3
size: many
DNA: TGTGCCAGCAGTTACTCTCGGACTAGCGGGGTTTACAATGAGCAGTTCTTC
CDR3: CASSYSRTSGVYNEQFF

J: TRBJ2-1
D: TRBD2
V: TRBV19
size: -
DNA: TGTGCCAGCCGAGCGGGGGATGTTTCCAATGAGCAGTTCTTC
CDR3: CASRAGDVSNEQFF

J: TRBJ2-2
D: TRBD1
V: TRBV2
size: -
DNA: TGTGCCAGTACCGGACAGGGTAGGACCGGGGAGCTGTTTTTT
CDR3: CASTGQGRTGELFF

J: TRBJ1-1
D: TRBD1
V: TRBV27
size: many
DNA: TGTGCCAGCAGTTTCCTGGGACAGGGGGCGCGGGACACTGAAGCTTTCTTT
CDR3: CASSFLGQGARDTEAFF

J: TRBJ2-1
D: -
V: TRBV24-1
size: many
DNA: TGTGCCACCAGCCAGGGGTTTCATGAGCAGTTCTTC
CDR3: CATSQGFHEQFF

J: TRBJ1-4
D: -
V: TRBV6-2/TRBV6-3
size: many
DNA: TGTGCCAGCAGTTACTCGATGAGGGACGGCCTTGAAAAACTGTTTTTT
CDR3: CASSYSMRDGLEKLFF

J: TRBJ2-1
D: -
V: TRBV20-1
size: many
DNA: TGCAGTGCACACCCTCCGACTAGCTACAATGAGCAGTTCTTC
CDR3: CSAHPPTSYNEQFF

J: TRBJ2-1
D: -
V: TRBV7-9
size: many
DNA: TGTGCCAGTATGACACCTTACTCACAGTGGGGCCAGCAGTTCTTC
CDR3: CASMTPYSQWGQQFF

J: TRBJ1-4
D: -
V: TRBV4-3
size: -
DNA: TGCGCCAGCAGCCAAGACACAGATGATAATGAAAAACTGTTTTTT
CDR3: CASSQDTDDNEKLFF

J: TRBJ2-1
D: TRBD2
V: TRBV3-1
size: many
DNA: TGTGCCAGCAGCCAAGATCCGCGGACTAGCGGGAAATCCTGGAATGAGCAGTTCTTC
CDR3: CASSQDPRTSGKSWNEQFF

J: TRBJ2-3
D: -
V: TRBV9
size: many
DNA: TGTGCCAGCAGCTGGGGACGGTCCACAGATACGCAGTATTTT
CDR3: CASSWGRSTDTQYF

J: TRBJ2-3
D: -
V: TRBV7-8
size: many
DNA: TGTGCCAGCAGCTTACCCCCTAGCCGCCGCATGAATACGCAGTATTTT
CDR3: CASSLPPSRRMNTQYF

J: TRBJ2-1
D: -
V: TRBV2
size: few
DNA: TGTGCCAGCCTGCTTGCGACGGAGCAGTTCTTC
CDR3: CASLLATEQFF

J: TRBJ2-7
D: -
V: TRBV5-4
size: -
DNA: TGTGCCAGCAGTCCGGGACAAAACGCTATCTCCTACGAGCAGTACTTC
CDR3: CASSPGQNAISYEQYF

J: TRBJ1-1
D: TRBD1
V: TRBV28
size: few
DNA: TGTGCCAGCAGGTTTGCTACCGGGACAGGGGACACTGAAGCTTTCTTT
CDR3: CASRFATGTGDTEAFF

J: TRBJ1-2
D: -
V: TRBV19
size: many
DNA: TGTGCCAGTAGTCCACCCCGGGGGCATCAGTATGGCTACACCTTC
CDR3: CASSPPRGHQYGYTF

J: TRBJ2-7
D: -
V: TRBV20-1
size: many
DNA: TGCAGTGCTGCGGACCGATCCTACTCCTACGAGCAGTACTTC
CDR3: CSAADRSYSYEQYF

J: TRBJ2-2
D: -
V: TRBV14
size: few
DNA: TGTGCCAGCAGCCAAGTTAACGGGTACACCGGGGAGCTGTTTTTT
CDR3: CASSQVNGYTGELFF

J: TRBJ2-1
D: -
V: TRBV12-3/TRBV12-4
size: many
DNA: TGTGCCAGCAGTTTGGGGGACAAACAGTTCTTC
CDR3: CASSLGDKQFF

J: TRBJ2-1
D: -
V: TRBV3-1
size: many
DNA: TGTGCCAGCAGCCAAGGACCCCAGGGGAATGAGCAGTTCTTC
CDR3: CASSQGPQGNEQFF

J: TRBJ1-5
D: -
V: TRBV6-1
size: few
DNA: TGTGCCAGCAGTCACGGAGGGAAGAGTCAGCCCCAGCATTTT
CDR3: CASSHGGKSQPQHF

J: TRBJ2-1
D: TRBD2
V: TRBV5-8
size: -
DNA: TGTGCCAGCAGCTTGGCAGCTAGCGGGTATGACAATGAGCAGTTCTTC
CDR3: CASSLAASGYDNEQFF

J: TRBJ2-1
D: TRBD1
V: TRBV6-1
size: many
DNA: TGTGCCAGCAGTGGCCGGGACAGGTACTACAATGAGCAGTTCTTC
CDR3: CASSGRDRYYNEQFF

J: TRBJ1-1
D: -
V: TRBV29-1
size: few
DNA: TGCAGCCCCGGGGGGGGGACCACTGAAGCTTTCTTT
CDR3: CSPGGGTTEAFF

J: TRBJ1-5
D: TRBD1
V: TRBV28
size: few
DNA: TGTGCCACCCTCCGGACAGGCTATTTCGGCAATCAGCCCCAGCATTTT
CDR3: CATLRTGYFGNQPQHF

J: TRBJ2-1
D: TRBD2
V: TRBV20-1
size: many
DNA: TGCAGTGCTTGGGTCGGGGGAGGGGAGCAGTTCTTC
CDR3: CSAWVGGGEQFF

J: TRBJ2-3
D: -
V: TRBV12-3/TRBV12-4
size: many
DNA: TGTGCCAGCAGTTTTAAATTTGCGCCCAGCAGGGGTGACCCGGCAGATACGCAGTATTTT
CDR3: CASSFKFAPSRGDPADTQYF

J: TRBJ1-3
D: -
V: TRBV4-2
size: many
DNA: TGTGCCAGCAGCCAAGATAGTCAAGGGAACACCATATATTTT
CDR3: CASSQDSQGNTIYF

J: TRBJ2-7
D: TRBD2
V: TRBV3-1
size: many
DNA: TGTGCCAGCAGCCAAGGGGTTCCGGGACTAGCGGGAGGGCAGTACTTC
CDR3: CASSQGVPGLAGGQYF

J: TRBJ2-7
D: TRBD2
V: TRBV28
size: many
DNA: TGTGCCAGCAGTTCCTGGACTAGCGGGAGGGCCCAATCCTACGAGCAGTACTTC
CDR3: CASSSWTSGRAQSYEQYF

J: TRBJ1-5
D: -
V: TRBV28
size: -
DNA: TGTGCCGGAAGACCAGGGGTGAGTGGGCCCCAGCATTTT
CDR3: CAGRPGVSGPQHF